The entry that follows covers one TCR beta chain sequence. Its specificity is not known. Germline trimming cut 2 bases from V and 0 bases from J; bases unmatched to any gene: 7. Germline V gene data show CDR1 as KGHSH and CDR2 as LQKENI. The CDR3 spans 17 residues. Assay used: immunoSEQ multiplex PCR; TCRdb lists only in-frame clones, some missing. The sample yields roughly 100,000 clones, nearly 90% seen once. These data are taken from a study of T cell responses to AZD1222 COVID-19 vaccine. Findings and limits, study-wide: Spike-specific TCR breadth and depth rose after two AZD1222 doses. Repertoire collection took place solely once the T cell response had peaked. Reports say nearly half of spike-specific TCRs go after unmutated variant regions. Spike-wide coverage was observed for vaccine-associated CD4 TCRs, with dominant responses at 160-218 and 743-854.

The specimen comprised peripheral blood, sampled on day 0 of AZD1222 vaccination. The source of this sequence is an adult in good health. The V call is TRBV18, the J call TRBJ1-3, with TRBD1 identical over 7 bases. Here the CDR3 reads CASSPSGGTASGNTIYF. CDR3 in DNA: TGTGCCAGCTCACCATCCGGCGGGACAGCCTCTGGAAACACCATATATTTT.